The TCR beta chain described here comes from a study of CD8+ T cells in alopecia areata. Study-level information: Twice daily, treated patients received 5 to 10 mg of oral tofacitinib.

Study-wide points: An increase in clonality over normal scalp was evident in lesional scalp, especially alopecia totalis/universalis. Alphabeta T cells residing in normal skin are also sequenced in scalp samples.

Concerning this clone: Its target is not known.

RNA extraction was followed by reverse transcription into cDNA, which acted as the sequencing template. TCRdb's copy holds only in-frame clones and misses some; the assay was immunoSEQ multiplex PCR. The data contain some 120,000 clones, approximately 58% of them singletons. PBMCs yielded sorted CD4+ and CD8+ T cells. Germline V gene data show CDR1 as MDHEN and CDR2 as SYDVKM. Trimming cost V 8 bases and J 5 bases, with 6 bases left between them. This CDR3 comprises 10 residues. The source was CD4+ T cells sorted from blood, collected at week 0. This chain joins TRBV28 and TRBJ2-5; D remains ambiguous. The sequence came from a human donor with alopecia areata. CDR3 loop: CASGRETQYF. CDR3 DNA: TGTGCCAGCGGGCGGGAGACCCAGTACTTC.